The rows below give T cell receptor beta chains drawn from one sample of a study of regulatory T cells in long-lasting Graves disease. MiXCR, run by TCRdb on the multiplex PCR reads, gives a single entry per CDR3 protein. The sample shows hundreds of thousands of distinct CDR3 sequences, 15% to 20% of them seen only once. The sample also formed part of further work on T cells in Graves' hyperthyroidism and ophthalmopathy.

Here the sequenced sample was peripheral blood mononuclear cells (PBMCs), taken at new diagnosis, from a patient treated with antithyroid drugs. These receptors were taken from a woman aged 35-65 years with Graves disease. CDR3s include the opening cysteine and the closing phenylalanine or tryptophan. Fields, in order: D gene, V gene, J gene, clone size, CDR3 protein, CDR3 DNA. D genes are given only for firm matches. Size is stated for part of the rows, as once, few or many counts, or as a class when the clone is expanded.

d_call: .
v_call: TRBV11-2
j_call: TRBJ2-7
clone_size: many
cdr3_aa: CASSLVRKYEQYF
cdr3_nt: TGTGCCAGCAGCTTAGTGAGGAAGTACGAGCAGTACTTC

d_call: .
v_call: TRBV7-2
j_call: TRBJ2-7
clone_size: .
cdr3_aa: CASSSGPPRGITYEQYF
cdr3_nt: TGTGCCAGCAGCTCCGGGCCCCCCCGGGGGATAACCTACGAGCAGTACTTC

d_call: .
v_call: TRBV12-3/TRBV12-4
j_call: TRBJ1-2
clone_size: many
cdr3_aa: CASSFPGYGYTF
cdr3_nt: TGTGCCAGCAGTTTTCCCGGGTATGGCTACACCTTC

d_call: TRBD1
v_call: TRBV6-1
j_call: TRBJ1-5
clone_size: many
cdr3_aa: CASRDRGQVNQPQHF
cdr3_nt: TGTGCCAGCAGAGACAGGGGGCAGGTCAATCAGCCCCAGCATTTT

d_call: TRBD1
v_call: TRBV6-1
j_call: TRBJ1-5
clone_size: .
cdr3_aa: CAVQTGNSNQPQHF
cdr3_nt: TGTGCCGTACAGACAGGGAATAGCAATCAGCCCCAGCATTTT

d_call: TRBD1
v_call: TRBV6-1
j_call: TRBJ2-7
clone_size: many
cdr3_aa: CASRPPGTGSGEQYF
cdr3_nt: TGTGCCAGCAGACCCCCCGGGACAGGGAGCGGCGAGCAGTACTTC

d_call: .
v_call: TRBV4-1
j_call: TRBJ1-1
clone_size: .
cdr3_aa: CASSQPGGARTEAFF
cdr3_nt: TGCGCCAGCAGCCAACCCGGGGGCGCGAGGACTGAAGCTTTCTTT

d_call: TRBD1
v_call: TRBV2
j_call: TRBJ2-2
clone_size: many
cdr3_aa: CAMDDREGTGELFF
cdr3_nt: TGTGCCATGGATGACAGGGAAGGCACCGGGGAGCTGTTTTTT

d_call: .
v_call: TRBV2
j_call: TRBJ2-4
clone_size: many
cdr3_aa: CASSAIGEGVRAKNIQYF
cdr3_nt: TGTGCCAGCAGCGCAATAGGGGAGGGGGTCCGAGCCAAAAACATTCAGTACTTC

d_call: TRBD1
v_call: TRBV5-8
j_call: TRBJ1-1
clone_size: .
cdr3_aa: CASSSGQGAFPYGGTEAFF
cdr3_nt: TGTGCCAGCAGCTCCGGACAGGGGGCCTTCCCTTACGGCGGGACTGAAGCTTTCTTT

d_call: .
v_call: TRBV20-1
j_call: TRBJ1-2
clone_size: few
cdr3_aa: CSALRAELSYGYTF
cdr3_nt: TGCAGTGCTCTAAGGGCTGAACTTTCGTATGGCTACACCTTC

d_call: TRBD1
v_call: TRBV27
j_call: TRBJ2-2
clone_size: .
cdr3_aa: CASSWVGQGGSGELFF
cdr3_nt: TGTGCCAGCAGTTGGGTCGGACAGGGGGGGTCCGGGGAGCTGTTTTTT

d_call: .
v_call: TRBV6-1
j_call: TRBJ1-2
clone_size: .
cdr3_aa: CASKWTVSDNYGYTF
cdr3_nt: TGTGCCAGCAAGTGGACAGTCTCGGATAACTATGGCTACACCTTC

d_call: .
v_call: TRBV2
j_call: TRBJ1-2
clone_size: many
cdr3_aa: CASSEDGSYGYTF
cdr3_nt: TGTGCCAGCAGTGAAGACGGAAGCTATGGCTACACCTTC

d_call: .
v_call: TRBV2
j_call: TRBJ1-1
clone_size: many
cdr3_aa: CASRVIYTEAFF
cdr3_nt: TGTGCCAGCAGGGTCATCTACACTGAAGCTTTCTTT

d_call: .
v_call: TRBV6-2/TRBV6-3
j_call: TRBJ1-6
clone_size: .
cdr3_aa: CASSRGINPFRTPLHF
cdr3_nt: TGTGCCAGCAGCAGAGGGATAAACCCGTTTCGAACACCCCTCCACTTT

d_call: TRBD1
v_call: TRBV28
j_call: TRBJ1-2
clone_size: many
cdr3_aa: CASGQGSLNTF
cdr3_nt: TGTGCCAGCGGACAGGGCAGTCTTAACACCTTC

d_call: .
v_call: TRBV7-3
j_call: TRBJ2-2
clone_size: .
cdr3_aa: CASSYRGADTGELFF
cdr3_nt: TGTGCCAGCAGCTACCGGGGGGCTGACACCGGGGAGCTGTTTTTT

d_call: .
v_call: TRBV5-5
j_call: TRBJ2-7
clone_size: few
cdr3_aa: CASSRTGTVSSSSEQYF
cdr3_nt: TGTGCCAGCAGCAGAACCGGGACTGTCTCGAGTAGTTCCGAGCAGTACTTC

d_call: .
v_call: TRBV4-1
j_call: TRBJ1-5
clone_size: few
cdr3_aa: CASSQEGLVGPQHF
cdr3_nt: TGCGCCAGCAGCCAAGAGGGACTCGTGGGGCCCCAGCATTTT

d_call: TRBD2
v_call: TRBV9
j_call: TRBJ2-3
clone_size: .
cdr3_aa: CASSAAGGGTDTQYF
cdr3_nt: TGTGCCAGCAGCGCAGCGGGAGGAGGCACAGATACGCAGTATTTT

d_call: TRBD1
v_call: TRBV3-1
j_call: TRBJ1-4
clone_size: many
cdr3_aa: CASSQGGTGSRANEKLFF
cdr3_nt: TGTGCCAGCAGCCAGGGGGGGACAGGAAGTCGAGCTAATGAAAAACTGTTTTTT

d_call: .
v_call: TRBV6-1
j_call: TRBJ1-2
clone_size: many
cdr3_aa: CASKSGFYGYTF
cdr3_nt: TGTGCCAGCAAATCAGGATTCTATGGCTACACCTTC

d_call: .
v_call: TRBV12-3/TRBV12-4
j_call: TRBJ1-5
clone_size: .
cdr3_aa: CASSFEGSGQPQHF
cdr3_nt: TGTGCCAGCAGTTTCGAGGGGAGCGGGCAGCCCCAGCATTTT

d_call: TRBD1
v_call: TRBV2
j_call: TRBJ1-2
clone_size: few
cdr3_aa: CASSEAPTGFNYGYTF
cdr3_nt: TGTGCCAGCAGTGAAGCCCCGACAGGGTTTAACTATGGCTACACCTTC

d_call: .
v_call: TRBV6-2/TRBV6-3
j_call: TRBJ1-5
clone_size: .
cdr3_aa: CASRESGGGFQPQHF
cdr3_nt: TGTGCCAGCAGGGAGTCCGGGGGGGGGTTCCAGCCCCAGCATTTT

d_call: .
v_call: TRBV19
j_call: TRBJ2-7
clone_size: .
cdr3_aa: CASSDGPTYEQYF
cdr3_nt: TGTGCCAGTAGTGACGGGCCGACCTACGAGCAGTACTTC

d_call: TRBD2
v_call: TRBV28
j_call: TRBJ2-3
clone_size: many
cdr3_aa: CASSLPGGDTDTQYF
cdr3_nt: TGTGCCAGCAGTTTGCCGGGGGGGGACACAGATACGCAGTATTTT

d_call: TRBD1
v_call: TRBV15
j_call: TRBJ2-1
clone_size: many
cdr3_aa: CATSRAGQGSQNEQFF
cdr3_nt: TGTGCCACCAGCAGAGCCGGACAGGGTAGTCAGAATGAGCAGTTCTTC

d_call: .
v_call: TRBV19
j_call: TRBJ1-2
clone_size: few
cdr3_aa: CASRWGSAYLGYTF
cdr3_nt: TGTGCCAGCAGGTGGGGTAGCGCATATTTGGGCTACACCTTC

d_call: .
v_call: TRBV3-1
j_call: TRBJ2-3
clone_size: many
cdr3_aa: CASSQPAIDTQYF
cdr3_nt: TGTGCCAGCAGCCAACCAGCGATAGATACGCAGTATTTT

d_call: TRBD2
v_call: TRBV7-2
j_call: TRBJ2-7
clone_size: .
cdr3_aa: CASSSSKTSGAYEQYF
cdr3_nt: TGTGCCAGCAGCTCCTCGAAGACTAGCGGGGCCTACGAGCAGTACTTC

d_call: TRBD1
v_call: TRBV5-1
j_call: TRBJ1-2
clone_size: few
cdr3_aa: CASSWTGLRDYGYTF
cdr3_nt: TGCGCCAGCAGCTGGACAGGGCTCAGAGACTATGGCTACACCTTC

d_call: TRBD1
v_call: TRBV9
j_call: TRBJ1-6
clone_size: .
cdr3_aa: CASSSGQGWNSPLHF
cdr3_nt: TGTGCCAGCAGTTCAGGACAGGGCTGGAATTCACCCCTCCACTTT

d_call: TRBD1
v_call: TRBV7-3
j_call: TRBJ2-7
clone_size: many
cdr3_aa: CASSLSRTGGYEQYF
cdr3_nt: TGTGCCAGCAGCTTATCCCGGACAGGGGGATACGAGCAGTACTTC

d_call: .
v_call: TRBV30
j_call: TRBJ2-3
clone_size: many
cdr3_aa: CACDVMITDTQYF
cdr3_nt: TGTGCCTGTGATGTAATGATCACAGATACGCAGTATTTT

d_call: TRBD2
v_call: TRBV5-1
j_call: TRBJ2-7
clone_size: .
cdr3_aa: CASSLVPSAGGLPYEQYF
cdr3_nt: TGCGCCAGCAGCTTGGTCCCATCAGCGGGGGGTCTCCCCTACGAGCAGTACTTC

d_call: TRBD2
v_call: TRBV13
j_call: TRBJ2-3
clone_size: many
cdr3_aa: CASSSGLAVSTDTQYF
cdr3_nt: TGTGCCAGCAGCTCCGGACTAGCGGTTAGCACAGATACGCAGTATTTT

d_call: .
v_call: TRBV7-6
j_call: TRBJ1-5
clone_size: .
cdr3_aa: CASSPGSGGGNQPQHF
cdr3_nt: TGTGCCAGCAGCCCGGGTTCGGGGGGTGGCAATCAGCCCCAGCATTTT

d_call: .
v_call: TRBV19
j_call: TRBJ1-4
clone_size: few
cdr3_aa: CASTPGEAGHEKLFF
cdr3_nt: TGTGCCAGTACTCCCGGGGAGGCAGGTCATGAAAAACTGTTTTTT

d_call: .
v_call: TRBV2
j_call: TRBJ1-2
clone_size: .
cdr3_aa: CASRRKDYGYTF
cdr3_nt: TGTGCCTCTAGGAGGAAGGACTATGGCTACACCTTC

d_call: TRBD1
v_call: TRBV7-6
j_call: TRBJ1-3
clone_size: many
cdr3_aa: CASSQGQLSSGNTIYF
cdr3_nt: TGTGCCAGCAGCCAGGGACAGCTTAGCTCTGGAAACACCATATATTTT